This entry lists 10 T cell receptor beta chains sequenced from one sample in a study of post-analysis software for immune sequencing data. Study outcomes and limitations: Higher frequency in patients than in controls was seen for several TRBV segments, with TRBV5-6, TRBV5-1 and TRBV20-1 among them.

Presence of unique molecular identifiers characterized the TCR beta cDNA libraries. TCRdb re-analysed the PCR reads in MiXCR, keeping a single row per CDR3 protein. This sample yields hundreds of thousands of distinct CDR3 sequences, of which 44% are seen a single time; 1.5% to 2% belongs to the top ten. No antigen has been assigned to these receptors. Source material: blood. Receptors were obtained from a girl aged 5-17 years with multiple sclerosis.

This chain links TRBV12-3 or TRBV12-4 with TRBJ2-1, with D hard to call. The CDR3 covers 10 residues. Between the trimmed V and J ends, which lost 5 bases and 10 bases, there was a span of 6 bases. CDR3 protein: CASSKIEQFF. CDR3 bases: TGTGCCAGCAGTAAGATAGAGCAGTTCTTC.

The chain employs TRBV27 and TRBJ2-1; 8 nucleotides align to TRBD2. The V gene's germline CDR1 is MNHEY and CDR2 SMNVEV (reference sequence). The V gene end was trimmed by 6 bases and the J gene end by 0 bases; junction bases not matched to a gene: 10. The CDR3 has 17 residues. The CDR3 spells CASSNPSGGLSYNEQFF. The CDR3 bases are TGTGCCAGCAGCAATCCAAGCGGGGGACTCTCCTACAATGAGCAGTTCTTC.

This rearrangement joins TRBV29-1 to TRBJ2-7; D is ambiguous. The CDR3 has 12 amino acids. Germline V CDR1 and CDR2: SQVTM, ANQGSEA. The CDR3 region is CNVQRSSYEQYF. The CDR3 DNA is TGCAACGTCCAGCGCAGCTCCTACGAGCAGTACTTC.

CDR3 sequence reads: CASSQDRDYRKETQYF. The CDR3 nucleotides are TGCGCCAGCAGCCAGGACCGGGACTACCGGAAAGAGACCCAGTACTTC. The chain uses TRBV4-1 and TRBJ2-5; 7 positions match TRBD2. From germline, CDR1 is MGHRA and CDR2 YSYEKL. After removal of 3 bases from V and 3 bases from J, the junction contained 10 bases not matched to a gene. CDR3 length: 16 residues.

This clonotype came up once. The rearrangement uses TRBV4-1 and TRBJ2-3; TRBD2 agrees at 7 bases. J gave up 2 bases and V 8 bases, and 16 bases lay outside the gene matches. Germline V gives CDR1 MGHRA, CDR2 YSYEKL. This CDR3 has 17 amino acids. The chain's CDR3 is CASGPSRLAVYTDTQYF. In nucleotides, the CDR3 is TGCGCCAGCGGCCCCAGCAGGCTAGCGGTGTACACAGATACGCAGTATTTT.

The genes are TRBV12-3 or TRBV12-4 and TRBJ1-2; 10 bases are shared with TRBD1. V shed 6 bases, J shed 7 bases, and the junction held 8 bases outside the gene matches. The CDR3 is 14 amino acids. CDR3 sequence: CASSWRQGASGYTF. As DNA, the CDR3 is TGTGCCAGCAGCTGGCGACAGGGGGCGAGTGGCTACACCTTC.

CDR3 region: CASSIGTSGDWKTQYF. Here the CDR3 DNA reads TGTGCCAGCAGCATTGGGACTAGCGGGGATTGGAAGACCCAGTACTTC. The V and J genes are TRBV5-6 and TRBJ2-5; 13 bases match TRBD2. This CDR3 comprises 16 residues. From germline, CDR1 is SGHDT and CDR2 YYEEEE. The V and J ends lost 4 bases and 6 bases, in that order; junction bases with no gene match: 9.

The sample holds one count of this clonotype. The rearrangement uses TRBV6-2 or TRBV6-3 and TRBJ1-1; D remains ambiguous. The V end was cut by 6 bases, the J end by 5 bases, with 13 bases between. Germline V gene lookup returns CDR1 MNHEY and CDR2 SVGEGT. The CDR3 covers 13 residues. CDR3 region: CASSLGWRTEAFF. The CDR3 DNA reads TGTGCCAGCAGCCTTGGTTGGCGGACTGAAGCTTTCTTT.

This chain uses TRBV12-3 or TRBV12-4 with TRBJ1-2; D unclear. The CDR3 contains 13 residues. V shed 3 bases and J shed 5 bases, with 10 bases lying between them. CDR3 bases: TGTGCCAGCAGTTTGCCCTCCCGATATGGCTACACCTTC. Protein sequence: CASSLPSRYGYTF.

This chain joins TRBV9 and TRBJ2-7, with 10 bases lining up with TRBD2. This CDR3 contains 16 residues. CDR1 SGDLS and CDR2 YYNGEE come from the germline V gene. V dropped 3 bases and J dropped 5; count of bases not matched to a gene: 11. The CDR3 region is CASSGGTSEGSNEQYF. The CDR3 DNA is TGTGCCAGCAGCGGCGGGACTAGCGAGGGGAGCAACGAGCAGTACTTC.